This T cell receptor beta chain appears in the sequencing data of a study of blood T cell repertoires in COVID-19. Across the whole study: Sites across the United States, Italy and Spain contributed samples from acute and convalescent COVID-19. T cells, B-cell-depleted T cells, or PBMCs provided the cDNA or gDNA that served as material.

Under the authors' procedure: Amplification of reference gene primers was used by the study to estimate nucleated cell counts. Assay used: immunoSEQ multiplex PCR; TCRdb lists only in-frame clones, some missing. The D gene and trimming were derived from the DNA, and the V and J assignments and clone size from that table. The sample shows more than 300,000 clones, 80% to 90% of them seen only once. The specimen was peripheral blood. The receptor was derived from a man in his late teens or twenties who had recovered from COVID-19.

CDR3 protein: CASSLGGRQPQHF. CDR3 in DNA: TGTGCCAGCAGCTTAGGGGGGCGGCAGCCCCAGCATTTT. This rearrangement joins TRBV7-8 to TRBJ1-5; TRBD1 is a possible D gene (6 bases). This CDR3 is 13 amino acids long. Germline V gene sequence: CDR1 SGHVS, CDR2 FQNEAQ. V was shortened by 1 base and J by 7 bases, with 8 bases between the two germline ends. Full variable domain (rest looked up from reference TRBV7-8 and TRBJ1-5): GAGVSQSPRYKVAKRGQDVALRCDPISGHVSLFWYQQALGQGPEFLTYFQNEAQLDKSGLPSDRFFAERPEGSVSTLKIQRTQQEDSAVYLCASSLGGRQPQHFGDGTRLSIL.